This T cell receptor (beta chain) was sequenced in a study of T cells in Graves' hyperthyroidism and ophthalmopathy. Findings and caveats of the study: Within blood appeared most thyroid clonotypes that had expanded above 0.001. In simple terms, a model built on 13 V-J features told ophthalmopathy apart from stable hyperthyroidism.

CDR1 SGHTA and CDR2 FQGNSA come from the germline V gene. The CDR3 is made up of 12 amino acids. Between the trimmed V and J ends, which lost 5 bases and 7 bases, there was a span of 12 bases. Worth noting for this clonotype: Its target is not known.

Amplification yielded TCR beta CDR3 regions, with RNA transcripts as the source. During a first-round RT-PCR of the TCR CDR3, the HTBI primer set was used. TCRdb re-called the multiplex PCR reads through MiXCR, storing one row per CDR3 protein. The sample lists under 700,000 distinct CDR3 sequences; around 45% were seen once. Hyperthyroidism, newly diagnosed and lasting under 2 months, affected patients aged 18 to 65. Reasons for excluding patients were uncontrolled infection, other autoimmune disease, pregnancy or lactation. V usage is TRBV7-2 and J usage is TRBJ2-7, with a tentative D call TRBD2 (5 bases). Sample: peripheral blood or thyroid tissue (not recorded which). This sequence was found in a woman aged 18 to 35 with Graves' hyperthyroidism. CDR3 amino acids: CASSPGGVEQYF. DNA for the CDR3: TGTGCCAGCAGCCCCGGAGGTGTGGAGCAGTACTTC.